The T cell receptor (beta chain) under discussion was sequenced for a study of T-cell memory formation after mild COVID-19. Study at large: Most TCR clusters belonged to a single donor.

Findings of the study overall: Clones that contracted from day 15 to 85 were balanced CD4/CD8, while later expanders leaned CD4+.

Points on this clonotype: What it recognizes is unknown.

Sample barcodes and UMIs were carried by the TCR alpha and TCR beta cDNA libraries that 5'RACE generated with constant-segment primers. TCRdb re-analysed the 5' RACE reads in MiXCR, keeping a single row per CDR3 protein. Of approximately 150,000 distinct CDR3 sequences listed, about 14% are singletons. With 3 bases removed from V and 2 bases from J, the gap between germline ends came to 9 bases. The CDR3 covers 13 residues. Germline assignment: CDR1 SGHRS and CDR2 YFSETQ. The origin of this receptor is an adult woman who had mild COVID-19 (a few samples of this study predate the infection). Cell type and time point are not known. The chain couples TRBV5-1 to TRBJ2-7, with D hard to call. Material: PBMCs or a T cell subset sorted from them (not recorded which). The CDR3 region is CASSWTPTYEQYF. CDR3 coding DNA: TGCGCCAGCAGCTGGACCCCCACCTACGAGCAGTACTTC.